This T cell receptor (beta chain) was sequenced during a study of cytomegalovirus exposure and HLA in healthy donors. In the study overall: Researchers previously reported finding roughly 120 million unique TCR beta sequences from 170 million or so T cells. Study-level points and caveats: The authors later found TCR association rates varying by HLA locus, with DRB1 most and HLA-C fewest. When presence/absence was analysed, sequencing depth was taken to be roughly uniform across donors.

With 5 bases removed from V and 0 bases from J, the gap between germline ends came to 10 bases. CDR1 is SGHAT, CDR2 FQNNGV, per germline. The length of the CDR3 is 14 residues. Of note for this clone: Its antigen is unidentified.

PCR primers comprised 60 Vbeta and 13 Jbeta primers. Profiling relied on immunoSEQ multiplex PCR, and the TCRdb table lists in-frame clones only, not all of them. The sample is made up of around 100,000 clones, and the top ten hold about 0.59% of it. The TCR originated in a man aged 45-60 years in good health and CMV-seronegative. The rearrangement joins TRBV11-2 to TRBJ1-1, with D possibly matching TRBD1 (5 bases). The specimen sequenced was PBMCs. CDR3 region: CASSMDIMNTEAFF. The CDR3 DNA reads as TGTGCCAGCAGCATGGACATCATGAACACTGAAGCTTTCTTT.